The present entry profiles one T cell receptor beta chain with its context. This clone was seen a single time. Its antigen is currently not known. No much larger clonotype is one base removed from it; base qualities were not supplied. A MiSeq instrument was used for deep resolution sequencing, which targeted depths ranging from 1 in 1 million up to 1 in 200,000 T cells, with coverage averaging 10x for each clonotype. The immunoSEQ hsTCRB Kit was used to generate TCR beta libraries. Processing in the source paper ran as follows. Data were analyzed with ImmunoSEQ Data Assistant and ImmunoSEQ Analyzer, with V, D and J genes assigned per IMGT definitions. Clonality, which ranges from 0 to 1, was calculated as one minus the normalized Shannon entropy of productive rearrangement frequencies. Only overrepresented clonotypes making up at least 0.05% of the repertoire of each patient were included in the public clonotype analysis. Some 14 age-matched healthy donor repertoires from immuneACCESS served as clonality controls. TCRdb took this table from immuneACCESS and kept in-frame rearrangements with V and J called. Such tables lack part of the clones; where checked against another copy, unresolved V genes explain under half of the gap, and the rest is unexplained. V and J calls and clone size are copied from that table; D and trimming were computed from the DNA. The sample table shows around 310,000 clones, and 80% are seen once. The ten biggest clones cover 5% to 7% of the sample.

For TCR beta library preparation, approximately 2 micrograms of genomic DNA were extracted from the cryopreserved PBMCs. Longitudinal blood samples from CLL patients on ibrutinib monotherapy were analyzed using high-throughput TCR beta sequencing. The patients were enrolled in a single-center, open-label phase 2 trial of ibrutinib monotherapy. This sample stems from a study of cytotoxic CD8 clonotypes in ibrutinib-treated CLL (dated by TCRdb to about 2021). General notes on the study: The cohort was composed of 11 relapsed/refractory and about 15 treatment-naive patients; IGHV unmutated status was identified in under 18 patients. Responses were partial in 24 patients and complete in 2; after median about 68 months follow-up, around 14 stayed in remission and about twelve progressed. Response samples were taken after a median of approximately 12 months on treatment, ranging from about 6 to 36 months. Samples averaged approximately 260,000 productive templates and tens of thousands of productive rearrangements. Longitudinal samples were available for about 30% of the roughly 90 trial participants. Cryopreserved peripheral blood mononuclear cells were obtained prior to treatment, at the time of response, and at either disease progression or sustained remission. Broad study findings and their caveats: Public clonotypes were rare and either shrank or stayed stable during treatment, and the rise in clonality at ibrutinib response reflected expansion of private clonotypes. Lymph node repertoires were not examined, and the timing of sampling was not matched between patients in sustained remission and those whose disease progressed. Baseline clonality exceeded that of age-matched healthy donors and correlated strongly with circulating CD8+ T-cell counts. An increase in clonality was observed at ibrutinib response, with clonality remaining stable during sustained remission and falling back toward baseline at progression.

The input for sequencing was PBMCs, taken before ibrutinib treatment. The receptor comes from a human donor with chronic lymphocytic leukemia.

CDR3 reads: CASSVTGGTEAFF. The nucleotides read TGCGCCAGCAGCGTTACAGGGGGCACTGAAGCTTTCTTT. The chain is assembled from TRBV5-1 and TRBJ1-1; 8 central bases correspond to TRBD1. The germline V gene supplies CDR1 SGHRS and CDR2 YFSETQ. Trimming removed 4 bases from V and 4 bases from J; the gene matches leave 3 bases unexplained. Including the terminal cysteine and phenylalanine, the CDR3 comprises 13 residues. The CDR3 DNA has 39 bases and is translated from base 1.